This TCR beta chain came from a study of cytomegalovirus exposure and HLA in healthy donors (dated by TCRdb to the late 2010s). Notes on the research overall: An earlier analysis of approximately 550 of the donors reported approximately 300 Gb of sequence data and 120 million or so unique TCR beta sequences from some 180 million T cells. The study combined high-throughput TCR immunosequencing, statistical association of individual TCRs with disease status, and machine learning to predict cytomegalovirus infection status. Among some 410 genotyped donors of the cohort, an average of roughly 230,000 unique TCR beta nucleotide sequences was sequenced per donor, of which about 19% were non-productive. The T cell repertoires of under 750 subjects were profiled by immunosequencing and related to cytomegalovirus serostatus. Roughly 5 DR-DQ haplotypes were handled as single units for association and clustering, since linkage in the cohort was strong. The study aimed to test whether cataloging public T cell receptors could reveal signatures of past pathogen exposure. An earlier analysis of some 500 of the donors used high-throughput TCR beta sequencing to judge whether each TCR beta V gene segment behaved as functional or pseudogenic. Class I and class II HLA loci were covered by the typing at four-digit resolution. An early release covering more than 500 HLA-typed donors comprised 250 to 350 gigabases of sequencing data and around 80 million unique TCR sequences. The genetic ancestry cluster associated with self-reported Caucasian donors included approximately 85% of the roughly 410 genotyped donors. A later analysis re-examined previously published TCR beta repertoires from roughly 720 donors and added high-resolution HLA genotyping to investigate patterns of TCR occurrence. A later genetic analysis used genome-wide SNP genotypes for about 55% of the 666 donors, treating that subset as a discovery cohort. In addition to the first cohort of 650 to 800 subjects, a separate validation cohort of approximately 130 different subjects was used. Typing coverage varied by locus: roughly 620-640 donors for A, B, C, DRB1 and DQB1; more than 500 for DQA1; some 610 for DPA1; some 470 for DPB1. Donor age, sex, ethnicity and CMV serostatus were compiled alongside the repertoire data. In the later analysis, no new phenotypic data were used to find candidate immune exposures; instead, reliance was placed on TCR beta sequences and their occurrence across donors. Every repertoire in the discovery cohort had been generated on one and the same sequencing platform. Overall results and qualifications from the work: Assigning TCR associations to individual alleles was difficult when HLA alleles, especially DR and DQ, strongly co-occurred. The study gave a list of under 200 TCR beta chains associated with cytomegalovirus. The classifier was reported to diagnose cytomegalovirus status with high specificity and sensitivity in both the original and validation cohorts. Immune exposure information for the cohort was limited to CMV serostatus. According to a later analysis, parvovirus B19, influenza, CMV and Epstein-Barr virus appeared linked to several top co-occurrence clusters. Because counts were too low, about 18 rarely observed V segments, including chromosome 9 orphons, were left out of the earlier analysis of roughly 600 of the donors. Because some donors lacked HLA typing at each locus, the association tests relied only on the typed subset. According to the authors, the approach could potentially be generalized to other disease states and immunological phenotypes. Because the 87-base-pair reads could not distinguish some IMGT-functional V segments, including TRBV6-2 and TRBV6-3, those segments were excluded. A later analysis found that most CMV-associated TCR beta chains appeared HLA-restricted, with HLA associations seemingly driven largely by CMV exposure. While some public TCRs were present in many individuals, most TCR sequences turned up only very rarely across donors. A further reported finding was that TCR beta sequences accurately predicted the HLA-A and HLA-B alleles for most subjects in the first cohort. A later analysis found that HLA-associated TCR beta chains were more clonally expanded and had lower generation probabilities than equally common non-associated chains. In a later analysis, TCR association rates were found to vary across HLA loci, with the most associated TCRs seen for DRB1 alleles and the fewest for HLA-C alleles. In a later genetic analysis, fewer N-insertions in productive TCRs were reported among donors in an Asian-associated ancestry cluster than the approximately 670-donor mean. A cluster of highly shared sequence variants was judged likely to represent a technical artifact of the sequencing pipeline. Correlated functional status among segregating V segments might be attributable to linkage disequilibrium, but an unknown experimental factor could not be ruled out. An earlier analysis of 587 of the donors showed that most TCR beta V segments appeared in productive rearrangements either about 87% or about 30% of the time, which broadly matched IMGT annotations. V-gene and J-gene trimming of TCR beta chains was associated with a missense DCLRE1C variant in a later genetic analysis, and the association was replicated in an independent cohort. This cohort had only TCR beta chains sequenced, and the lack of alpha or paired-chain data limited which features could be detected. In a later analysis, more than 15,000 TCR beta sequences were associated with specific HLA alleles at a false discovery rate of 0.05. The presence/absence analyses assumed that sequencing depth was roughly uniform across donors, and that assumption may not be true. A few of the identified cytomegalovirus-associated TCR beta chains were confirmed in vitro to be specific for cytomegalovirus antigens.

In total, 630 or so healthy bone marrow donors made up the cohort. Cohort members were all nominally healthy when sampled, although unrecorded immune exposures were likely present. The donor was CMV seropositive and belonged to the group of 250 to 350 seropositive cohort members. Every donor gave a peripheral blood sample, and the peripheral blood mononuclear cells from that sample were used for TCR beta sequencing. Genomic DNA was extracted from the blood cell samples with the Qiagen DNeasy Blood Extraction Kit. V and J are truncated by 6 bases and 0 bases respectively, leaving an intervening sequence of 8 bases. CDR1 and CDR2, looked up from the germline V gene (reference sequence), are WNHNN and SYGVQD. The CDR3, from cysteine to phenylalanine, totals 13 residues. Here the CDR3 DNA is all that survives: 39 bases in frame from base 1. In regard to this clone: Its antigen is unknown. There are no base qualities to consult, and no much larger clone falls within one base.

Libraries were made using the immunoSEQ multiplex PCR assay. For the multiplex PCR, a mixture combining 60 forward primers for TCR Vbeta segments and 13 reverse primers for TCR Jbeta segments was used. A multiplex PCR assay on genomic DNA amplified the CDR3 region of rearranged TCR beta genes. Amplified TCR beta libraries were sequenced as 87-base-pair reads on the Illumina HiSeq System. The paper's processing steps were these. In a later analysis, 80 million or so unique TCR beta chains were counted across the roughly 670 repertoires, and around 11 million of these chains were shared by at least two donors. Raw reads were error-corrected and collapsed into unique sequences by a nearest-neighbor algorithm in which closely related sequences were merged to remove PCR and sequencing errors. CDR3 sequences were aligned to IMGT reference sequences to assign V, D and J gene segments. For a sequence to be retained, a match of at least six nucleotides to both a V gene segment and a J gene segment was required. Rearrangements were called productive when the CDR3 lacked stop codons and stayed in frame with V and J; all others were non-productive. CDR3 was defined according to IMGT convention as the region running from the second conserved V-encoded cysteine to the conserved J-encoded phenylalanine. The earlier analysis of 500 to 600 of the donors excluded sequences that lacked an unambiguous match to a single V gene segment. In an earlier analysis of approximately 610 of the donors, V segments were called functional above 56.7% productive rearrangements and were called segregating when the between-donor standard deviation exceeded 5%. A statistical classification framework was built for diagnosing cytomegalovirus status from the catalog of TCR beta chain sequences. In a later analysis, TCR nucleotide sequences were compared against IMGT/GENE-DB human TR gene sequences so that V and J genes could be assigned. In a later analysis, CDR3 sequences and most-parsimonious VDJ recombination scenarios were assigned using the TCRdist pipeline. A later analysis defined each TCR beta chain by its CDR3 amino acid sequence plus V-gene family, and excluded reads lacking a unique V-gene family. As a way to deal with suspected cross-contamination and a sequencing artifact, a later analysis dropped 450 to 600 nucleotide sequences that were highly shared and had low generation probability. In a later analysis, a clonal expansion index was calculated for each public chain from normalized within-repertoire ranks of inferred template counts. In a later analysis, generation probabilities were computed using a VDJ recombination model fitted to out-of-frame rearrangements, and the results were checked against IGoR. In a later analysis, hypergeometric tests were used to score TCR-TCR, TCR-HLA and TCR-CMV co-occurrence, with a repertoire-size bias correction applied to TCR pairs. In a later analysis, false discovery rates were estimated by permuting HLA or CMV assignments 20 times. In a later analysis, co-occurring TCRs were grouped using DBSCAN, and TCRdist sequence similarity was added for clustering within HLA-allele-positive subsets. Repertoires with fewer than 30,000 or more than 120,000 public chains were left out of co-occurrence clustering, as were five repertoires with anomalous nucleotide sharing. Drawn from immuneACCESS, this table holds only the in-frame rearrangements with V and J called that TCRdb kept. Clones are partly lost; checked studies trace under half to an unresolved V gene and leave the rest unexplained. V and J calls and clone size follow that table, whereas D and trimming were derived from the DNA. The sample table shows 110,000 or so clones, and about 72% are seen once. The top ten clones comprise approximately 5% of the sample.

The sample comprised PBMCs. Rearrangement joined TRBV10-1 to TRBJ1-1; tentative D gene TRBD1, with 6 bases matching. The clonotype comes from a man between 50 and 59 years old in good health and CMV-seropositive. The CDR3 amino acid sequence is: CASRRTVNTEAFF. The bases are TGCGCCAGCAGGAGGACAGTGAACACTGAAGCTTTCTTT.